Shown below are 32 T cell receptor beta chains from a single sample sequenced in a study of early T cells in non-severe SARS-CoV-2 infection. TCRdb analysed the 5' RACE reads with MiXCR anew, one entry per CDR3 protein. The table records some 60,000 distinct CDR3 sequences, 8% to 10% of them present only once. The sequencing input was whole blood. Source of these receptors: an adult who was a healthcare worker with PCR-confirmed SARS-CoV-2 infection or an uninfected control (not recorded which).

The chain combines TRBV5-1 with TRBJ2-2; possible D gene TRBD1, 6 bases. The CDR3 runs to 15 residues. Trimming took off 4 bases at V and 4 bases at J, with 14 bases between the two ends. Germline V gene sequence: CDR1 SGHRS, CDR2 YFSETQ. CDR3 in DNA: TGCGCCAGCAGCCAGGCCGTGGGGGCCACCGGGGAGCTGTTTTTT. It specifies CASSQAVGATGELFF.

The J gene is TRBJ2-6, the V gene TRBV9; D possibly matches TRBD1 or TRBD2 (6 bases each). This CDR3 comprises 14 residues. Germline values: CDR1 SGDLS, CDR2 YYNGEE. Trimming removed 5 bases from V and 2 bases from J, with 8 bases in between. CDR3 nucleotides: TGTGCCAGCAGACGGGGGCCTGGGGCCAACGTCCTGACTTTC. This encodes CASRRGPGANVLTF.

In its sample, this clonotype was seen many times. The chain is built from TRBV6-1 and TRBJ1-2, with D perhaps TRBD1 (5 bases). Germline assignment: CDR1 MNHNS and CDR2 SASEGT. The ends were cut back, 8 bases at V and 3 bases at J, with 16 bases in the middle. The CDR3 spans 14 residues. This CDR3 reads CASDRGLLYYGYTF. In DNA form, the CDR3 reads TGTGCCAGCGATAGGGGCCTGCTGTACTATGGCTACACCTTC.

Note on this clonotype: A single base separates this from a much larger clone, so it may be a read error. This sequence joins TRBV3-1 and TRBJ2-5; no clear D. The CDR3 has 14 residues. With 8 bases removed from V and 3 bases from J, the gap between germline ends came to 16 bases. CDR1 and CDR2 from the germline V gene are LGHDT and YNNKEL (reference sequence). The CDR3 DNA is TGTGCCAGCCGCCCGACATACCTTAAAGAGACCCAGTACTTC. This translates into CASRPTYLKETQYF.

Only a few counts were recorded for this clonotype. In DNA, the CDR3 is TGTGCCAGCAGCCCCAGGGGAGGCACAGATACGCAGTATTTT. It codes for CASSPRGGTDTQYF. V gene TRBV5-8 combines with J gene TRBJ2-3, with a weak D call TRBD1 (6 bases). Trimming took off 4 bases at V and 1 base at J, with 10 bases between the two ends. Germline CDR1 and CDR2: SGHTS and YDEGEE. The CDR3 runs to 14 residues.

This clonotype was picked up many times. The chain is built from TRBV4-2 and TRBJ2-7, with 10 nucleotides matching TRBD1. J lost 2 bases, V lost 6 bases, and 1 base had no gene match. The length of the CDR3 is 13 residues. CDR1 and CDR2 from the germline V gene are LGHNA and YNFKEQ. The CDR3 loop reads CASRGTGAYEQYF. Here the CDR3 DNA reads TGTGCCAGCAGGGGGACAGGGGCCTACGAGCAGTACTTC.

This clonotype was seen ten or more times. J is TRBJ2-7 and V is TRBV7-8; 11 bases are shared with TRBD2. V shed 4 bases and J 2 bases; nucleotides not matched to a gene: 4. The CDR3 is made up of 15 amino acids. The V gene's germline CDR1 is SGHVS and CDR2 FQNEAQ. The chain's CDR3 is CASSWGLAEPYEQYF. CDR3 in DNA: TGTGCCAGCAGCTGGGGACTAGCGGAACCCTACGAGCAGTACTTC.

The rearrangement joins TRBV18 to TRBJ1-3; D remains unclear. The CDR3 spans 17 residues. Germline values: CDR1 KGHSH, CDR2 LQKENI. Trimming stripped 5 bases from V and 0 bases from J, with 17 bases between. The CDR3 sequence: CASSGSWDRSSGNTIYF. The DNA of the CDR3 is TGTGCCAGCTCAGGTTCTTGGGATAGAAGCTCTGGAAACACCATATATTTT.

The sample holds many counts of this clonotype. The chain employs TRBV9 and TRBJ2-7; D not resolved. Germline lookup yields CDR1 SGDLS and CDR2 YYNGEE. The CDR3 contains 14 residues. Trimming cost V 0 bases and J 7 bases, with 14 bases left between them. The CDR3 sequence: CASSVAPGVGEQYF. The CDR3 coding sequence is TGTGCCAGCAGCGTAGCGCCAGGAGTAGGTGAGCAGTACTTC.

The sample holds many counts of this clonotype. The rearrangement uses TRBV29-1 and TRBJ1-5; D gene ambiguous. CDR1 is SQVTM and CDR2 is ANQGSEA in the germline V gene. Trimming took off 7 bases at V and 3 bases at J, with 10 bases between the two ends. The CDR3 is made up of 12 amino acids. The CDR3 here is CSAAGANQPQHF. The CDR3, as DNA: TGCAGCGCCGCAGGTGCCAATCAGCCCCAGCATTTT.

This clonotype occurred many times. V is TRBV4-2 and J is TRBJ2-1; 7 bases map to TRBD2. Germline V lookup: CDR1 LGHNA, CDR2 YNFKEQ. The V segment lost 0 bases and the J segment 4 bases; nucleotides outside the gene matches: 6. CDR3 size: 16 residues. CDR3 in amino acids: CASSQDLVGGYNEQFF. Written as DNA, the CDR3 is TGTGCCAGCAGCCAAGATCTTGTCGGGGGGTACAATGAGCAGTTCTTC.

In nucleotides, the CDR3 is TGCAGTGCTAGAGATTTTGCGGGAGAAGGCTACGAGCAGTACTTC. Translated: CSARDFAGEGYEQYF. The chain combines TRBV20-1 with TRBJ2-7; 7 nucleotides agree with TRBD2. V dropped 0 bases and J dropped 3; count of bases not matched to a gene: 8. The CDR3 has 15 amino acids. Germline CDR1 is DFQATT and CDR2 is SNEGSKA (reference sequence).

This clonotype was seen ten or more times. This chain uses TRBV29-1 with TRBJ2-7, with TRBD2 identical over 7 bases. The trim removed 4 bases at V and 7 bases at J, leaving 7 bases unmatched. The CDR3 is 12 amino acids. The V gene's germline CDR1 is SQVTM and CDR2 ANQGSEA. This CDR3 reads CSVAKRGEEQYF. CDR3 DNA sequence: TGCAGCGTTGCAAAACGGGGGGAGGAGCAGTACTTC.

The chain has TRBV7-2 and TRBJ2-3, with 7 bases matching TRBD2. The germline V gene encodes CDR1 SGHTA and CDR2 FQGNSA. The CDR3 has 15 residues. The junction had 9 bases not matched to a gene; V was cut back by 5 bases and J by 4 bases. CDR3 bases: TGTGCCAGCAGCCTAGGGACTACCGTGGCAGATACGCAGTATTTT. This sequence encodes CASSLGTTVADTQYF.

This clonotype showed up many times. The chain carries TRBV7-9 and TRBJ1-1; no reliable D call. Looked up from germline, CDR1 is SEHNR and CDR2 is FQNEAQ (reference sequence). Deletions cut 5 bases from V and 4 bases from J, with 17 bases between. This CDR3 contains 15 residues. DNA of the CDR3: TGTGCCAGCAGCGCATCTAAAGGAGGTAGCACTGAAGCTTTCTTT. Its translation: CASSASKGGSTEAFF.

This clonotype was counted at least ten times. CDR3 sequence (DNA): TGTGCCAGCAGGAGGGAGGCCGAGCAGTACTTC. Translated: CASRREAEQYF. The genes are TRBV6-5 and TRBJ2-7; perhaps TRBD2 as D (6 bases). CDR1 is MNHEY and CDR2 is SVGAGI in the germline V gene. V was cut by 6 bases and J by 6 bases, with 9 bases left in between. CDR3 length: 11 amino acids.

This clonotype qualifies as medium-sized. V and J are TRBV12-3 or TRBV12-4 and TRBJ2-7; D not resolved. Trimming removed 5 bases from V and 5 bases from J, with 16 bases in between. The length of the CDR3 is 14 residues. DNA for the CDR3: TGTGCCAGCAGTATGCAGGATTTTCGCCACGAGCAGTACTTC. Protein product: CASSMQDFRHEQYF.

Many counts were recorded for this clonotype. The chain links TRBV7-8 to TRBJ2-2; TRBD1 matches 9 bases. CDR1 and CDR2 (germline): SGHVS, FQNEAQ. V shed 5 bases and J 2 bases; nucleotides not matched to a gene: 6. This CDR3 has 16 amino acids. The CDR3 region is CASSPRTGDNTGELFF. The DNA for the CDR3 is TGTGCCAGCAGCCCCAGGACAGGGGATAACACCGGGGAGCTGTTTTTT.

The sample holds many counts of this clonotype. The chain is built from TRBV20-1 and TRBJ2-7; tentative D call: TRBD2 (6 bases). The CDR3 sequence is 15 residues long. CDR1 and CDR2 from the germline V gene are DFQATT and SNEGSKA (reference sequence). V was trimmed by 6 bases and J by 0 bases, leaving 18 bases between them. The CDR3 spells CSAPRLDQSSYEQYF. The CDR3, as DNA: TGCAGTGCCCCTCGACTAGACCAAAGCTCCTACGAGCAGTACTTC.

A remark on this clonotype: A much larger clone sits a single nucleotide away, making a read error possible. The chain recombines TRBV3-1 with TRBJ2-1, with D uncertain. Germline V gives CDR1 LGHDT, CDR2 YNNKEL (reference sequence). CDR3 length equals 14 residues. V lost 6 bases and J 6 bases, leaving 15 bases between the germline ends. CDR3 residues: CASSHTDGRNEQFF. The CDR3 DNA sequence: TGTGCCAGCAGTCACACCGACGGCCGCAATGAGCAGTTCTTC.

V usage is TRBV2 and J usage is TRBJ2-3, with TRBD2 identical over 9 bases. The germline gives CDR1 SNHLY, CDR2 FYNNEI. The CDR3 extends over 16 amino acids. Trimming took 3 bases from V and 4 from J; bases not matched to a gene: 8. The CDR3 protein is CASSDGNSGSADTQYF. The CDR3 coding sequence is TGTGCCAGCAGTGATGGAAATAGCGGGAGCGCAGATACGCAGTATTTT. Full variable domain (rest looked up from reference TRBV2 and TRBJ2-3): EPEVTQTPSHQVTQMGQEVILRCVPISNHLYFYWYRQILGQKVEFLVSFYNNEISEKSEIFDDQFSVERPDGSNFTLKIRSTKLEDSAMYFCASSDGNSGSADTQYFGPGTRLTVL.

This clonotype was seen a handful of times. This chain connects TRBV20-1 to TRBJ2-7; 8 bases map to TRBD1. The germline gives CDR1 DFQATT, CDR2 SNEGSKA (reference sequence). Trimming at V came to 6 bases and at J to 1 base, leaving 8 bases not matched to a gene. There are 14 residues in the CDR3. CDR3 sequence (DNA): TGCAGTGCCGATTCAGGGGGCCCTTCCTACGAGCAGTACTTC. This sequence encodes CSADSGGPSYEQYF.

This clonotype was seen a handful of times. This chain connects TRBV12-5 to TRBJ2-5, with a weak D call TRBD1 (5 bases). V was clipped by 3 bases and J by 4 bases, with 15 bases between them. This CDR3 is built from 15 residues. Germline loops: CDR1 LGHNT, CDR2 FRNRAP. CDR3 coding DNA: TGTGCTAGTGGTTTTGGGCAGGGTCCCGCAGAGACCCAGTACTTC. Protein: CASGFGQGPAETQYF.

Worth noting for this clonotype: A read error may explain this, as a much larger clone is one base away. CDR3 nucleotide sequence: TGCAGCGTTGAACTGGTTGACCTAACCCTCTCCTACGAGCAGTACTTC. It encodes CSVELVDLTLSYEQYF. The genes are TRBV29-1 and TRBJ2-7; unclear D gene. The CDR3 totals 16 residues. Trimming cost V 2 bases and J 0 bases, with 17 bases left between them. Looked up from germline, CDR1 is SQVTM and CDR2 is ANQGSEA.

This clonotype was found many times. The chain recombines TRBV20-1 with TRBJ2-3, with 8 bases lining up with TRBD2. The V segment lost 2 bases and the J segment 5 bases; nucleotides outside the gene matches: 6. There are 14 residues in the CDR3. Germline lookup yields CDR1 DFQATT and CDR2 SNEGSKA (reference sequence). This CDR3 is CSARPGLEGDTQYF. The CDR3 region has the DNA TGCAGTGCTAGACCGGGACTAGAGGGAGATACGCAGTATTTT.

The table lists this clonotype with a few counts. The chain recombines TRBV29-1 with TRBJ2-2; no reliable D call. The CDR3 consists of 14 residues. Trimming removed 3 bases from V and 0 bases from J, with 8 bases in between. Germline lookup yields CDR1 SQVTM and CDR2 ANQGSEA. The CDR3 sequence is CSVDGEANTGELFF. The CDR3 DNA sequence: TGCAGCGTTGATGGTGAGGCGAACACCGGGGAGCTGTTTTTT.

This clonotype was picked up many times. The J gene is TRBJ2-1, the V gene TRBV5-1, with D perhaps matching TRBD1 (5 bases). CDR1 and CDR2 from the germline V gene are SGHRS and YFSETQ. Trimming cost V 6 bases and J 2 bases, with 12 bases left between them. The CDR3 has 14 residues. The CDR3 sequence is CASTPAGTYNEQFF. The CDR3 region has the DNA TGCGCCAGCACCCCGGCAGGGACCTACAATGAGCAGTTCTTC.

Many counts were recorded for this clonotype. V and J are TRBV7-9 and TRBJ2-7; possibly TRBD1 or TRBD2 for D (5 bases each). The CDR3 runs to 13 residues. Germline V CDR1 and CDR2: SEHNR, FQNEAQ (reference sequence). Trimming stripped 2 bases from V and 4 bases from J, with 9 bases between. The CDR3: CASSLTGPYEQYF. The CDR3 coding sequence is TGTGCCAGCAGCTTAACGGGACCTTACGAGCAGTACTTC.

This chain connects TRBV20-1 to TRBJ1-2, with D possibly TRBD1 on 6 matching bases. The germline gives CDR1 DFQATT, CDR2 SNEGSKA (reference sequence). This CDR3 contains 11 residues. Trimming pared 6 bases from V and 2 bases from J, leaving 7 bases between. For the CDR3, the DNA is TGCAGTGCAACAGGGAACTATGGCTACACCTTC. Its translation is CSATGNYGYTF.

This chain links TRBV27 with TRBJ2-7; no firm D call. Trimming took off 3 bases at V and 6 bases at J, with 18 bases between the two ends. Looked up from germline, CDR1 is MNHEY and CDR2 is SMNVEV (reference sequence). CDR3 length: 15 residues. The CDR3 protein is CASSFGSVLRSEQYF. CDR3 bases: TGTGCCAGCAGTTTTGGGTCTGTCCTGAGGAGCGAGCAGTACTTC.

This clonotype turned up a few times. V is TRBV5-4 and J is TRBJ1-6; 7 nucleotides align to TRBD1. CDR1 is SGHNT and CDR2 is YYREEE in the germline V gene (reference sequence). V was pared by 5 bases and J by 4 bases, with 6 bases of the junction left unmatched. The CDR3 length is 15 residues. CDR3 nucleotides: TGTGCCAGCAGAACCGGGACAGCGTATAATTCACCCCTCCACTTT. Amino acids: CASRTGTAYNSPLHF.

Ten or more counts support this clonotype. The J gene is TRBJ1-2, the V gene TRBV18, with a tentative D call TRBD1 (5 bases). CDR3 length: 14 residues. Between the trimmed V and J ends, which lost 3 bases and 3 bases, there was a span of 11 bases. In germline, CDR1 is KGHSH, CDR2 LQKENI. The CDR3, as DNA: TGTGCCAGCTCACCCACGCCACAGGACTATGGCTACACCTTC. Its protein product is CASSPTPQDYGYTF.